The 21 T cell receptor beta chains given below trace back to one sample, sequenced in a study of blood T cells in healthy people across ages. The use of a sample-barcoded 5' primer and a J-beta primer mix characterized a second PCR of about 6 to 11 cycles. TCRdb itself ran the 5' RACE reads through MiXCR, one entry per CDR3 protein. This sample has about 730,000 distinct CDR3 sequences, with 40% to 45% found just once. The sequencing input was blood. These receptors were obtained from an older woman in good health.

The V call is TRBV29-1, the J call TRBJ1-2; 7 positions agree with TRBD1. The CDR3 is made up of 13 amino acids. Per the germline V gene, CDR1 is SQVTM and CDR2 is ANQGSEA. The CDR3 spells CSARQGGAYGYTF. CDR3 nucleotides: TGCAGTGCAAGACAGGGAGGCGCTTATGGCTACACCTTC. Variable domain in full (rest from reference TRBV29-1 and TRBJ1-2): SAVISQKPSRDICQRGTSLTIQCQVDSQVTMMFWYRQQPGQSLTLIATANQGSEATYESGFVIDKFPISRPNLTFSTLTVSNMSPEDSSIYLCSARQGGAYGYTFGSGTRLTVV.

The chain links TRBV6-1 to TRBJ2-1, with 10 bases aligning to TRBD2. CDR1 and CDR2 from the germline V gene are MNHNS and SASEGT. Trimming took 5 bases from V and 10 from J; bases not matched to a gene: 11. The length of the CDR3 is 15 residues. In DNA, the CDR3 is TGTGCCAGCAGTTCCCGCAGCGGGGGGGCTAAGGAGCAGTTCTTC. This encodes CASSSRSGGAKEQFF.

J is TRBJ1-4 and V is TRBV6-1; possible D gene TRBD1, 5 bases. The V end was cut by 6 bases, the J end by 4 bases, with 12 bases between. Germline V gives CDR1 MNHNS, CDR2 SASEGT. The CDR3 consists of 14 residues. The CDR3 loop is CASRTGGRNEKLFF. The CDR3, as DNA: TGTGCCAGCAGGACCGGGGGTCGTAATGAAAAACTGTTTTTT.

This clonotype is a singleton in its sample. The chain couples TRBV29-1 to TRBJ2-5, with a possible D match to TRBD1 (6 bases). Germline CDR1 is SQVTM and CDR2 is ANQGSEA. The CDR3 spans 12 residues. V lost 7 bases, J lost 2 bases, and 11 bases lay in between. The CDR3 loop is CSGTGIQETQYF. Written as DNA, the CDR3 is TGCAGCGGAACAGGGATACAAGAGACCCAGTACTTC.

V is TRBV7-7 and J is TRBJ2-1; TRBD2 might be the D (6 bases). Germline-derived CDR1 and CDR2 are SSHAT and FNYEAQ (reference sequence). The CDR3 contains 13 residues. Written as DNA, the CDR3 is TGTACTAGCAGTCCCATTGTTCGGGGTGAGCAGTTCTTC. Protein sequence: CTSSPIVRGEQFF.

This clonotype was seen a handful of times. The J gene is TRBJ2-4, the V gene TRBV9; D may correspond to TRBD1 or TRBD2 (5 bases each). The CDR3 totals 13 residues. From germline, CDR1 is SGDLS and CDR2 YYNGEE. Trimming left V 0 bases short and J 12 bases short, with 13 bases between. CDR3 in amino acids: CASSVGGQGTQYF. The CDR3, as DNA: TGTGCCAGCAGCGTAGGAGGGCAGGGAACTCAGTACTTC.

The chain joins TRBV7-2 to TRBJ2-1; perhaps TRBD2 as D (5 bases). The V end lost 3 bases, the J end lost 13 bases, and 16 bases lay between the germline ends. The CDR3 consists of 13 residues. Germline loops: CDR1 SGHTA, CDR2 FQGNSA. For the CDR3, the DNA is TGTGCCAGCAGCTTCCTACGTGAGGGAGAACAGTTCTTC. Translated, it gives CASSFLREGEQFF. Based on the CDR3 plus reference TRBV7-2 and TRBJ2-1, the full variable domain is GAGVSQSPSNKVTEKGKDVELRCDPISGHTALYWYRQSLGQGLEFLIYFQGNSAPDKSGLPSDRFSAERTGGSVSTLTIQRTQQEDSAVYLCASSFLREGEQFFGPGTRLTVL.

This clonotype turned up a few times. J is TRBJ2-7 and V is TRBV20-1; 9 bases match TRBD2. The CDR3 is 15 amino acids. V was clipped by 2 bases and J by 0 bases; unmatched bases: 5. CDR1 DFQATT and CDR2 SNEGSKA come from the germline V gene (reference sequence). CDR3 sequence: CSARLAGSNSYEQYF. DNA for the CDR3: TGCAGTGCTAGACTAGCGGGGTCCAACTCCTACGAGCAGTACTTC.

This chain joins TRBV6-5 and TRBJ1-6; D uncertain. With 2 bases removed from V and 10 bases from J, the gap between germline ends came to 12 bases. From germline, CDR1 is MNHEY and CDR2 SVGAGI. The CDR3 contains 14 residues. For the CDR3, the DNA is TGTGCCAGCAGTTACATCGGCGGCACCTCACCCCTCCACTTT. It encodes CASSYIGGTSPLHF.

The chain has TRBV5-1 and TRBJ2-5, with D maybe TRBD1 (5 bases). Germline-derived CDR1 and CDR2 are SGHRS and YFSETQ. V was shortened by 0 bases and J by 5 bases, with 14 bases between the two germline ends. This CDR3 region has 15 residues. The CDR3 loop reads CASSLAAGPAETQYF. CDR3 sequence (DNA): TGCGCCAGCAGCTTGGCTGCAGGGCCCGCGGAGACCCAGTACTTC. Filled out from reference TRBV5-1 and TRBJ2-5, the complete variable domain reads KAGVTQTPRYLIKTRGQQVTLSCSPISGHRSVSWYQQTPGQGLQFLFEYFSETQRNKGNFPGRFSGRQFSNSRSEMNVSTLELGDSALYLCASSLAAGPAETQYFGPGTRLLVL.

This clonotype appeared a single time. The chain links TRBV20-1 to TRBJ2-1; 8 positions match TRBD2. From germline, CDR1 is DFQATT and CDR2 SNEGSKA (reference sequence). This CDR3 region has 14 residues. The CDR3 DNA reads TGCAGGGGGACTAGTGGGGGGTCCTACAATGAGCAGTTCTTC. As protein: CRGTSGGSYNEQFF.

The chain links TRBV4-2 to TRBJ1-1; the D gene is possibly TRBD1 (6 bases). Trimming stripped 2 bases from V and 1 base from J, with 14 bases between. Germline CDR1 is LGHNA and CDR2 is YNFKEQ. This CDR3 spans 16 amino acids. CDR3 DNA sequence: TGTGCCAGCAGCCAAAGGACAGCAGCCGGGAACACTGAAGCTTTCTTT. Its protein is CASSQRTAAGNTEAFF.

The chain couples TRBV7-9 to TRBJ2-3, with a possible D match to TRBD1 (6 bases). V lost 2 bases and J 1 base, leaving 13 bases between the germline ends. This CDR3 region has 16 residues. Germline CDR1 and CDR2: SEHNR and FQNEAQ (reference sequence). The CDR3 is CASSLRGMGGTDTQYF. CDR3 sequence (DNA): TGTGCCAGCAGCTTAAGGGGGATGGGGGGCACAGATACGCAGTATTTT.

In DNA, the CDR3 is TGTGCCAGCAGCTCTCGAGACAGGGGGCTTGTCAATGAGCAGTTCTTC. It yields the protein CASSSRDRGLVNEQFF. The rearrangement links TRBV11-3 to TRBJ2-1; 10 bases are shared with TRBD1. The CDR3 is 16 amino acids. CDR1 is SGHNT and CDR2 is YENEEA in the germline V gene. Trimming took 4 bases from V and 6 from J; bases not matched to a gene: 9.

This clonotype was recorded at least ten times. The chain combines TRBV28 with TRBJ2-7, with D possibly being TRBD1 or TRBD2 (5 bases each). Germline V gene lookup returns CDR1 MDHEN and CDR2 SYDVKM. The length of the CDR3 is 14 residues. V dropped 4 bases and J dropped 4 bases, with 14 bases sitting between them. CDR3 sequence: CASSSTGTRYEQYF. In DNA form, the CDR3 reads TGTGCCAGCAGTTCAACCGGGACCAGATACGAGCAGTACTTC.

The chain links TRBV6-2 or TRBV6-3 to TRBJ1-2; D remains ambiguous. This CDR3 spans 18 amino acids. CDR1 MNHEY and CDR2 SVGEGT come from the germline V gene. The V and J ends lost 4 bases and 4 bases respectively, with 25 bases between them. The DNA of the CDR3 is TGTGCCAGCAGTTTAGGACCCGCAAACCGCCCCGGACTCTATGGCTACACCTTC. Protein: CASSLGPANRPGLYGYTF.

This rearrangement joins TRBV7-2 to TRBJ1-1; the D gene is possibly TRBD1 (6 bases). Germline V gene lookup returns CDR1 SGHTA and CDR2 FQGNSA. The CDR3 is 15 amino acids. Trimming left V 4 bases short and J 0 bases short, with 12 bases between. The CDR3, as DNA: TGTGCCAGCAGCTCCGACAGGTCCATGAACACTGAAGCTTTCTTT. It encodes CASSSDRSMNTEAFF.

This clonotype was seen a handful of times. The chain carries TRBV9 and TRBJ2-7, with 7 bases matching TRBD1. The J segment lost 3 bases and the V segment lost 0 bases, leaving 6 bases of the junction unmatched. The germline gives CDR1 SGDLS, CDR2 YYNGEE. The CDR3 spans 15 residues. CDR3 nucleotide sequence: TGTGCCAGCAGCGTAGCGGGACAGATCCTCTACGAGCAGTACTTC. Translation: CASSVAGQILYEQYF.

In this sample, this clonotype turned up a few times. V and J are TRBV28 and TRBJ2-3; the D gene is possibly TRBD1 (5 bases). Between the trimmed V and J ends, which lost 5 bases and 4 bases, there was a span of 16 bases. There are 15 residues in the CDR3. Germline V gives CDR1 MDHEN, CDR2 SYDVKM. The CDR3 DNA reads as TGTGCCAGCAGTCCCAACCGGCAGGGCGCAGATACGCAGTATTTT. Amino acid sequence: CASSPNRQGADTQYF.

The chain recombines TRBV4-3 with TRBJ2-1; D unresolved. The V end was cut by 4 bases, the J end by 5 bases, with 15 bases between. The CDR3 has 15 amino acids. The germline V gene has CDR1 LGHNA and CDR2 YSLEER. The CDR3 region is CASSLASPTDNEQFF. CDR3 DNA: TGCGCCAGCAGCCTAGCCTCGCCAACTGACAATGAGCAGTTCTTC.

Here the CDR3 reads CASSTDRGGDEQYF. CDR3 nucleotide sequence: TGCGCCAGCAGCACTGACAGGGGCGGGGACGAGCAGTACTTC. The genes are TRBV5-1 and TRBJ2-4, with 8 positions matching TRBD1. The J call may be wrong; the DNA end is better matched by TRBJ2-7. The CDR3 consists of 14 residues. Germline V gives CDR1 SGHRS, CDR2 YFSETQ.